A single sample gave rise to the 4 T cell receptor beta chains below, sequenced in a study of graft-versus-host responses after intestinal transplantation. TCRdb's copy holds only in-frame clones and misses some; the assay was immunoSEQ multiplex PCR. The profile shows more than 100,000 clones, roughly 96% of them singletons. No antigen is known for these receptors. Material: unstimulated CD8+ T cells sorted from spleen or lymph node cells, obtained before intestinal transplant. The receptors here all came from a human donor who received an intestinal transplant.

The chain employs TRBV4-2 and TRBJ2-7, with 8 bases aligning to TRBD2. This CDR3 is built from 15 residues. CDR1 is LGHNA, CDR2 YNFKEQ, per germline. V gave up 1 base and J gave up 0 bases; unmatched junction bases: 2. CDR3 loop: CASSQGTSSSYEQYF. CDR3 in DNA: TGTGCCAGCAGCCAAGGGACTAGCTCCTCCTACGAGCAGTACTTC.

The chain has TRBV7-3 and TRBJ2-3; TRBD2 matches at 8 bases. This CDR3 spans 15 amino acids. Germline lookup yields CDR1 SGHTA and CDR2 FQGTGA. V lost 0 bases to trimming and J lost 1 base; unmatched junction nucleotides: 0. This chain's CDR3 is CASSLTAGGTDTQYF. CDR3 in DNA: TGTGCCAGCAGCTTAACAGCGGGAGGCACAGATACGCAGTATTTT.

The gene calls are TRBV7-3 and TRBJ2-3; 7 bases match TRBD2. Germline trimming cut 5 bases from V and 6 bases from J; bases unmatched to any gene: 11. CDR3 length: 15 amino acids. CDR1 is SGHTA and CDR2 is FQGTGA in the germline V gene. The CDR3 is CASSPSVRERDTQYF. The CDR3 nucleotides read TGTGCCAGCAGCCCGTCCGTGCGGGAGCGGGATACGCAGTATTTT.

This chain links TRBV4-1 with TRBJ1-1, with unresolved D. Trimming stripped 0 bases from V and 0 bases from J, with 14 bases between. The CDR3 runs to 17 residues. Looked up from germline, CDR1 is MGHRA and CDR2 is YSYEKL. The CDR3 loop is CASSQDFFRPMNTEAFF. CDR3 in DNA: TGCGCCAGCAGCCAAGATTTCTTCAGGCCAATGAACACTGAAGCTTTCTTT.